This TCR beta chain was retrieved from a study of T cells after posttransplantation cyclophosphamide. On the day of bone marrow donation, the related graft donor provided peripheral blood. Study-level findings and limits: TRB overlap between skin or GI tissue T cells and blood was limited. Later blood repertoires were often dominated by clones from the donor CD8+ memory compartment.

This clone was counted many times. The antigen is unknown. Libraries were prepared by immunoSEQ multiplex PCR; TCRdb keeps only in-frame clonotypes and omits some of them. The sample includes under 50,000 clones, none of them occurring once. Trimming removed 4 bases at V and 0 bases at J, with 14 bases between. CDR1 is SGHRS and CDR2 is YFSETQ in the germline V gene. The CDR3 has 15 amino acids. The sample taken for sequencing was PBMCs. This sequence originates from a woman aged 45 to 65 in good health and a related stem cell transplant donor. V is TRBV5-1 and J is TRBJ2-7; TRBD1 is a possible D gene (6 bases). This CDR3 is CASSPGPGVSYEQYF. Here the CDR3 DNA reads TGCGCCAGCAGCCCTGGGCCAGGGGTCTCCTACGAGCAGTACTTC.